Listed below are T cell receptor beta chains from one sample, sequenced in a study of read filtering for tumor transcriptome and immune sequencing. MiXCR, run by TCRdb on the reads, gives a single entry per CDR3 protein. The top ten hold 24% of the sample, which has some 19,000 distinct CDR3 sequences, around 20% seen once. The sample taken for sequencing was a population of CD138-negative cells sorted from bone marrow. These receptors were collected from a donor aged 40 or over with multiple myeloma. CDR3s include the opening cysteine and the closing phenylalanine or tryptophan. The order of the fields is D gene, V gene, clone size, J gene, CDR3 protein, CDR3 DNA. D genes are given only for firm matches. Not all rows give a size; the values are once, few, many and, for expanded clones, a class.

>NA|TRBV10-1|few|TRBJ2-7
CASSAAGHAGEQYF
TGCGCCAGCAGTGCAGCGGGACACGCGGGCGAGCAGTACTTC
>TRBD2|TRBV20-1|medium-sized|TRBJ2-7
CSGSEQAGGNEQYF
TGCAGTGGCAGCGAACAAGCGGGAGGAAACGAGCAGTACTTC
>NA|TRBV29-1|NA|TRBJ2-6
CSVTSRGRRFSGANVLTF
TGCAGCGTCACGTCCCGGGGGAGACGGTTCTCTGGGGCCAACGTCCTGACTTTC
>TRBD2|TRBV5-1|many|TRBJ2-1
CASSFSGSGSNEQFF
TGCGCCAGCAGCTTTAGCGGGAGCGGATCCAATGAGCAGTTCTTC
>NA|TRBV20-1|many|TRBJ1-1
CSARDRSGPVTEAFF
TGCAGTGCTAGAGATAGGTCGGGCCCGGTCACTGAAGCTTTCTTT
>TRBD1|TRBV2|NA|TRBJ2-3
CASSGQGAKDTQYF
TGTGCCAGCAGTGGACAGGGGGCCAAAGATACGCAGTATTTT
>NA|TRBV7-8|many|TRBJ2-2
CASSLGRGNTGELFF
TGTGCCAGCAGCTTAGGCAGGGGAAACACCGGGGAGCTGTTTTTT
>NA|TRBV11-2|many|TRBJ2-6
CASSLAAGLSGANVLTF
TGTGCCAGCAGCTTAGCGGCAGGGCTATCCGGGGCCAACGTCCTGACTTTC
>NA|TRBV29-1|many|TRBJ1-1
CSVAQGNEAFF
TGCAGCGTAGCTCAGGGTAATGAAGCTTTCTTT
>TRBD1|TRBV10-1|many|TRBJ2-1
CASRDSYNEQFF
TGCGCCAGTCGGGACAGTTACAATGAGCAGTTCTTC
>TRBD2|TRBV30|many|TRBJ2-1
CAWGPGGSYNEQFF
TGTGCCTGGGGGCCGGGGGGCTCCTACAATGAGCAGTTCTTC
>NA|TRBV18|few|TRBJ2-1
CASSLVVGQNSHEQFF
TGTGCCAGCTCACTCGTGGTGGGCCAGAATTCGCATGAGCAGTTCTTC
>NA|TRBV29-1|many|TRBJ1-5
CSVSVGGQPQHF
TGCAGCGTTTCCGTAGGAGGCCAGCCCCAGCATTTT
>NA|TRBV3-1|many|TRBJ2-3
CASSQDQGSDTQYF
TGTGCCAGCAGCCAAGACCAGGGGTCTGATACGCAGTATTTT
>NA|TRBV10-2|NA|TRBJ2-2
CASSDLGAAITGELFF
TGCGCTAGCAGTGATTTAGGTGCTGCGATCACCGGGGAGCTGTTTTTT
>TRBD2|TRBV7-9|NA|TRBJ2-3
CASGSPSTSGRLDTQFF
TGTGCCAGCGGCTCTCCCTCGACTAGCGGGAGGTTGGATACGCAGTTTTTT
>NA|TRBV28|few|TRBJ2-1
CASSSTEHYNEQFF
TGTGCCAGCAGTTCGACTGAGCACTACAATGAGCAGTTCTTC
>NA|TRBV5-5|NA|TRBJ2-3
CASSLETRTDTQYF
TGTGCCAGCAGCTTGGAGACCCGCACAGATACGCAGTATTTT
>NA|TRBV2|many|TRBJ1-5
CASRGYSNQPQHF
TGTGCCAGCAGAGGGTATAGCAATCAGCCCCAGCATTTT
>TRBD1|TRBV6-5|few|TRBJ2-2
CASSYSGQLGGELFF
TGTGCCAGCAGTTACTCGGGACAGCTGGGCGGGGAGCTGTTTTTT
>TRBD1|TRBV4-1|medium-sized|TRBJ2-7
CASSQGTGLYEQYF
TGCGCCAGCAGCCAAGGGACAGGGCTCTACGAGCAGTACTTC
>NA|TRBV6-2/TRBV6-3|many|TRBJ2-1
CASSYLGNEQFF
TGTGCCAGCAGTTACTTGGGGAATGAGCAGTTCTTC
>TRBD1|TRBV28|NA|TRBJ1-1
CASKGGDRANTEAFF
TGTGCCAGCAAAGGGGGGGACAGGGCGAACACTGAAGCTTTCTTT
>NA|TRBV6-2/TRBV6-3|NA|TRBJ1-1
CASSYSTVRVTEAFF
TGTGCCAGCAGTTACTCGACTGTCAGGGTCACTGAAGCTTTCTTT
>NA|TRBV29-1|medium-sized|TRBJ2-7
CSVVVASHEQYF
TGCAGCGTTGTGGTAGCCTCTCACGAGCAGTACTTC
>NA|TRBV28|many|TRBJ2-7
CASRGAANYEQYF
TGTGCCAGCAGGGGCGCGGCCAACTACGAGCAGTACTTC
>TRBD1|TRBV10-3|few|TRBJ2-7
CATLDRSSYEQYF
TGTGCCACCCTGGACAGGAGCTCCTACGAGCAGTACTTC
>TRBD1|TRBV28|many|TRBJ2-5
CASSPTVGQGGTQYF
TGTGCCAGCAGTCCGACCGTCGGACAGGGAGGGACCCAGTACTTC
>TRBD1|TRBV29-1|many|TRBJ2-1
CSVGGQGGIYNEQFF
TGCAGCGTAGGAGGACAGGGGGGGATCTACAATGAGCAGTTCTTC
>TRBD2|TRBV7-9|many|TRBJ2-1
CASSPSGTSASYNEQFF
TGTGCCAGCAGCCCGAGTGGGACTAGCGCTAGCTACAATGAGCAGTTCTTC
>TRBD2|TRBV19|few|TRBJ2-3
CASSTGLAGTDTQYF
TGTGCCAGTTCAACCGGACTAGCGGGTACAGATACGCAGTATTTT
>NA|TRBV25-1|many|TRBJ2-3
CASREGSDTQYF
TGTGCCAGCAGGGAGGGATCAGATACGCAGTATTTT
>NA|TRBV28|many|TRBJ2-7
CASMEGHEQYF
TGTGCCAGCATGGAAGGGCACGAGCAGTACTTC
>NA|TRBV29-1|many|TRBJ1-1
CSVGRRMNTEAFF
TGCAGCGTTGGACGACGGATGAACACTGAAGCTTTCTTT
>NA|TRBV12-3/TRBV12-4|many|TRBJ2-4
CASSLSLYEAETQLAKNIQYF
TGTGCCAGCAGTTTGTCTCTCTACGAGGCGGAGACCCAGCTAGCCAAAAACATTCAGTACTTC
>NA|TRBV24-1|many|TRBJ2-1
CATSDAESYNEQFF
TGTGCCACCAGTGACGCGGAATCCTACAATGAGCAGTTCTTC
>TRBD2|TRBV28|many|TRBJ2-1
CASSYSGKNEQFF
TGTGCCAGCAGTTACAGCGGGAAAAATGAGCAGTTCTTC
>NA|TRBV4-1|many|TRBJ2-6
CASSQDGRPRANVLTF
TGCGCCAGCAGCCAAGATGGCCGTCCGAGGGCCAACGTCCTGACTTTC
>NA|TRBV28|NA|TRBJ2-3
CASNDRIPTDTQYF
TGTGCCAGCAATGACCGGATACCCACAGATACGCAGTATTTT
>TRBD2|TRBV20-1|many|TRBJ2-7
CSARDGTSSDEQYF
TGCAGTGCTAGAGACGGGACTAGTAGCGACGAGCAGTACTTC
>NA|TRBV5-1|medium-sized|TRBJ2-7
CASSLERPYEQYF
TGCGCCAGCAGCTTGGAGCGTCCCTACGAGCAGTACTTC
>NA|TRBV28|few|TRBJ2-5
CASSLNAEETQYF
TGTGCCAGCAGTTTGAACGCAGAAGAGACCCAGTACTTC
>NA|TRBV10-2|few|TRBJ2-5
CASSPVLAGQETQYF
TGCGCCAGCAGCCCCGTTCTTGCGGGACAAGAGACCCAGTACTTC
>TRBD1|TRBV4-1|few|TRBJ2-2
CASSHLGQGNTGELFF
TGCGCCAGCAGCCACCTAGGACAGGGAAACACCGGGGAGCTGTTTTTT
>TRBD1|TRBV7-3|NA|TRBJ2-5
CASSLGLRGETQYF
TGTGCCAGCAGCTTGGGGCTCAGGGGGGAGACCCAGTACTTC